This TCR beta chain was retrieved from a study of T cells after posttransplantation cyclophosphamide. Study results and limitations: Donor-recipient repertoire similarity was low at 1-2 months, rising over year one. Recipient CMV seropositivity and CMV reactivation strongly tracked TRB clonality.

Sequenced by immunoSEQ multiplex PCR; TCRdb stores in-frame clones only, minus some. The sample contains around 35,000 clones, none of them singletons. This CDR3 is 14 amino acids long. Trimming pared 3 bases from V and 4 bases from J, leaving 13 bases between. Germline lookup yields CDR1 SGHNT and CDR2 YYREEE (reference sequence). On the day of bone marrow donation, the related graft donor provided peripheral blood. This clone was found a few times. Its antigen is not identified. Sequences were obtained from PBMCs. This receptor was taken from a woman in her fifties or sixties in good health and a related stem cell transplant donor. This chain uses TRBV5-4 with TRBJ2-5, with D possibly TRBD1 on 6 matching bases. Here the CDR3 DNA reads TGTGCCAGCAGCTATTTACAGGGCCGAGAGACCCAGTACTTC. Its translation is CASSYLQGRETQYF.